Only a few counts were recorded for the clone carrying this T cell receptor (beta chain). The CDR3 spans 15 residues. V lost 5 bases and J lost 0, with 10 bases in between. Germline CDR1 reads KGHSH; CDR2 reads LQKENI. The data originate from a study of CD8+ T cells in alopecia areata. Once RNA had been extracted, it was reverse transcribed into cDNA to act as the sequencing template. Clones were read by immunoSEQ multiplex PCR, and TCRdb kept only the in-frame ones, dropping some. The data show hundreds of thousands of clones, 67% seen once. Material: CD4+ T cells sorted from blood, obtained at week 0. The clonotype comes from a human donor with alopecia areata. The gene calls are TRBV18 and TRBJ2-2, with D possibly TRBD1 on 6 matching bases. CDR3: CASSSGTSNTGELFF. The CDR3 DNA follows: TGTGCCAGCTCATCCGGGACATCGAACACCGGGGAGCTGTTTTTT.